A single sample is the source of the 15 T cell receptor beta chains below, sequenced in a study of T cells after yellow fever vaccination. One entry per CDR3 protein, called by TCRdb with MiXCR from the 5' RACE reads. The sample carries 500,000 to 550,000 distinct CDR3 sequences, just over 20% recorded once. The source was PBMCs, collected approximately 22 days after the first yellow fever vaccination. These receptor sequences come from a man between 18 and 35 years old who received the YFV17D yellow fever vaccine.

The chain combines TRBV10-3 with TRBJ2-3, with a weak D call TRBD2 (5 bases). Trimming took off 5 bases at V and 4 bases at J, with 16 bases between the two ends. Looked up from germline, CDR1 is ENHRY and CDR2 is SYGVKD. The CDR3 is 15 residues long. The CDR3 region is CAISPTAVGADTQYF. CDR3 bases: TGTGCCATCAGTCCTACAGCGGTTGGGGCAGATACGCAGTATTTT.

V usage is TRBV6-1 and J usage is TRBJ2-3, with TRBD2 matching over 9 bases. V lost 7 bases to trimming and J lost 3 bases; unmatched junction nucleotides: 11. Germline V gives CDR1 MNHNS, CDR2 SASEGT. The CDR3 length is 16 residues. CDR3 DNA: TGTGCCAGCACCGGTGGGACTAGCAGTAAGACAGATACGCAGTATTTT. Its translation is CASTGGTSSKTDTQYF.

The rearrangement uses TRBV19 and TRBJ2-7; TRBD1 aligns across 8 bases. This CDR3 spans 13 amino acids. Germline V gene sequence: CDR1 LNHDA, CDR2 SQIVND (reference sequence). Unmatched junction bases numbered 8, after V lost 8 bases and J lost 5 bases. The CDR3 DNA follows: TGTGCCAGTTCGGACAGGGCTTTCGACGAGCAGTACTTC. It is translated as CASSDRAFDEQYF.

This chain connects TRBV6-1 to TRBJ2-5, with 8 bases lining up with TRBD2. The germline V gene has CDR1 MNHNS and CDR2 SASEGT. This CDR3 has 15 residues. V shed 7 bases, J shed 2 bases, and the junction held 9 bases outside the gene matches. As DNA, the CDR3 is TGTGCCAGCACCTACCTTAGCGGGGAACAAGAGACCCAGTACTTC. Translated: CASTYLSGEQETQYF.

In regard to this clonotype: One end of the junction is discordant with germline, which a read error may explain. The V and J genes are TRBV24-1 and TRBJ1-1; D unclear. Per germline, CDR1 KGHDR and CDR2 SFDVKD. The CDR3 runs 12 residues. CDR3: CATSDLNPEAFF. Written as DNA, the CDR3 is TGTGCCACCAGTGATTTGAACCCTGAAGCTTTCTTT.

The chain has TRBV11-2 and TRBJ2-7; D is uncertain. Germline V gene data show CDR1 as SGHAT and CDR2 as FQNNGV. The CDR3 sequence is 11 residues long. Trimming shortened V by 6 bases and J by 3 bases, and 6 bases separated the two germline ends. The CDR3 protein is CASRAVYEQYF. The CDR3 bases are TGTGCCAGCAGGGCCGTCTACGAGCAGTACTTC. Full variable domain (missing parts from reference TRBV11-2 and TRBJ2-7): EAGVAQSPRYKIIEKRQSVAFWCNPISGHATLYWYQQILGQGPKLLIQFQNNGVVDDSQLPKDRFSAERLKGVDSTLKIQPAKLEDSAVYLCASRAVYEQYFGPGTRLTVT.

This clonotype was counted many times. This rearrangement joins TRBV7-9 to TRBJ1-5; D unclear. Germline-derived CDR1 and CDR2 are SEHNR and FQNEAQ (reference sequence). V was pared by 0 bases and J by 6 bases, with 9 bases between. The CDR3 sequence is 14 residues long. CDR3 nucleotide sequence: TGTGCCAGCAGCTTAGCAGGCGGAGGTCAGCCCCAGCATTTT. It is translated as CASSLAGGGQPQHF.

Many counts were recorded for this clonotype. This rearrangement joins TRBV4-3 to TRBJ2-2; unclear D gene. Trimming removed 3 bases from V and 0 bases from J, with 5 bases in between. The germline V gene encodes CDR1 LGHNA and CDR2 YSLEER. The length of the CDR3 is 14 residues. CDR3 sequence: CASSHLSNTGELFF. The CDR3 DNA follows: TGCGCCAGCAGCCACCTTTCGAACACCGGGGAGCTGTTTTTT.

This clonotype has a handful of counts. The rearrangement links TRBV11-2 to TRBJ2-5, with 8 bases matching TRBD1. CDR1 is SGHAT, CDR2 FQNNGV, per germline. There are 20 residues in the CDR3. V dropped 1 base and J dropped 2; count of bases not matched to a gene: 18. DNA of the CDR3: TGTGCCAGCAGCTTAGGTGGACAGGGTATTCCCTATGGCATACAAGAGACCCAGTACTTC. Translated: CASSLGGQGIPYGIQETQYF. Full variable domain (rest looked up from reference TRBV11-2 and TRBJ2-5): EAGVAQSPRYKIIEKRQSVAFWCNPISGHATLYWYQQILGQGPKLLIQFQNNGVVDDSQLPKDRFSAERLKGVDSTLKIQPAKLEDSAVYLCASSLGGQGIPYGIQETQYFGPGTRLLVL.

This chain joins TRBV12-3 or TRBV12-4 and TRBJ2-5, with D possibly called TRBD1 or TRBD2 (5 bases each). V gave up 3 bases and J gave up 5 bases, with 16 bases separating them. This CDR3 contains 15 residues. CDR3 residues: CASSFVQGARETQYF. In nucleotides, the CDR3 is TGTGCCAGCAGTTTCGTCCAGGGAGCTAGGGAGACCCAGTACTTC.

This clonotype turned up a few times. The CDR3 region is CASSNYRGRDGYTF. Written as DNA, the CDR3 is TGTGCCAGCAGCAACTACCGGGGGCGGGATGGCTACACCTTC. V and J are TRBV7-2 and TRBJ1-2, with D tentatively TRBD1 (6 bases). V lost 5 bases and J lost 6, with 16 bases in between. Germline lookup yields CDR1 SGHTA and CDR2 FQGNSA. CDR3 length: 14 residues.

This clonotype was detected only a few times. V usage is TRBV6-5 and J usage is TRBJ1-1; D may be TRBD1 (5 bases). The CDR3 extends over 15 amino acids. The germline V gene encodes CDR1 MNHEY and CDR2 SVGAGI. Trimming cost V 1 base and J 2 bases, with 11 bases left between them. The CDR3 DNA sequence: TGTGCCAGCAGTTACTATTGGCAGGGCAACACTGAAGCTTTCTTT. Protein product: CASSYYWQGNTEAFF.

CDR3 sequence reads: CASSLNPGPETQYF. As DNA, the CDR3 is TGTGCCAGCAGCTTAAATCCCGGTCCAGAGACCCAGTACTTC. The gene calls are TRBV7-6 and TRBJ2-5, with no clear D. CDR3 size: 14 residues. V shed 2 bases and J shed 4 bases, with 11 bases lying between them. The germline CDR1 and CDR2 sequences are SGHVS and FNYEAQ. The variable domain in full, with the rest retrieved from reference TRBV7-6 and TRBJ2-5, is GAGVSQSPRYKVTKRGQDVALRCDPISGHVSLYWYRQALGQGPEFLTYFNYEAQQDKSGLPNDRFSAERPEGSISTLTIQRTEQRDSAMYRCASSLNPGPETQYFGPGTRLLVL.

This clonotype came up many times. This chain connects TRBV30 to TRBJ1-6, with unresolved D. The V end lost 3 bases, the J end lost 0 bases, and 3 bases lay between the germline ends. CDR1 is GTSNPN and CDR2 is SVGIG in the germline V gene (reference sequence). The CDR3 runs to 13 residues. CDR3: CAWSSSYNSPLHF. DNA of the CDR3: TGTGCCTGGAGCAGCTCCTATAATTCACCCCTCCACTTT. Drawing the rest from reference TRBV30 and TRBJ1-6, the complete variable domain is SQTIHQWPATLVQPVGSPLSLECTVEGTSNPNLYWYRQAAGRGLQLLFYSVGIGQISSEVPQNLSASRPQDRQFILSSKKLLLSDSGFYLCAWSSSYNSPLHFGNGTRLTVT.

This chain uses TRBV27 with TRBJ1-1, with D perhaps matching TRBD1 (5 bases). The CDR3 has 16 amino acids. Germline CDR1 MNHEY, CDR2 SMNVEV (reference sequence). Trimming took off 2 bases at V and 4 bases at J, with 17 bases between the two ends. CDR3 region: CASSLEGPLIGTEAFF. CDR3 in DNA: TGTGCCAGCAGTTTAGAGGGACCGCTGATCGGCACTGAAGCTTTCTTT.